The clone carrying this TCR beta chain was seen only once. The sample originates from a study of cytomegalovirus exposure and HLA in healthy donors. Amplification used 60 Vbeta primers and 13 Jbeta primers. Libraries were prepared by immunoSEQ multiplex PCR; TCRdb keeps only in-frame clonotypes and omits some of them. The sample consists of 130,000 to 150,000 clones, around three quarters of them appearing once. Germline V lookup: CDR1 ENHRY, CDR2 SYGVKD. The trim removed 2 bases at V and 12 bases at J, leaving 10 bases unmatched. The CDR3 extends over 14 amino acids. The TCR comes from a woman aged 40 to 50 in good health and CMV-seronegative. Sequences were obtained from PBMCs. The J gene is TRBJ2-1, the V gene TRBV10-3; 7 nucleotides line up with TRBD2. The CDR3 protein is CAISEGTRGVVQFF. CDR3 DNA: TGTGCCATCAGTGAGGGGACCCGGGGGGTGGTGCAGTTCTTC.